This TCR beta chain was identified in a study of blood T cell repertoires in COVID-19. Study in general: PBMCs, B-cell-depleted T cells, or T cells were the source of the cDNA or gDNA that made up the material.

Trimming stripped 7 bases from V and 7 bases from J, with 14 bases between. CDR1 is MNHEY and CDR2 is SMNVEV in the germline V gene (reference sequence). The CDR3 sequence is 13 residues long. The table came from immunoSEQ multiplex PCR; TCRdb's copy has only in-frame clones and leaves some out. Of 65,000 to 70,000 clones listed, approximately 75% are singletons. Material: peripheral blood. The chain uses TRBV27 and TRBJ2-1, with a tentative D call TRBD1 (6 bases). The TCR was taken from a woman aged 55-69 years with acute or convalescent COVID-19. This chain's CDR3 is CASTSQGRNEQFF. The CDR3 DNA sequence: TGTGCCAGCACCTCCCAGGGGCGGAATGAGCAGTTCTTC.